These T cell receptor beta chains were read from a single sample in a study of metastatic and nonmetastatic thyroid tumors. MiXCR reprocessed the PCR reads for TCRdb. The table lists around 25,000 clones, approximately 24% of them singletons. Sample: blood. The source of these receptors is a female donor with papillary thyroid cancer or a benign thyroid nodule (not recorded which). Some clones in this sample may be carry-over from other donors' samples. Each CDR3 is given with its conserved first and last residue. The order of the fields is clone size, J gene, D gene, V gene, CDR3 DNA, CDR3 protein. A D gene is named only where the DNA matches it firmly. A row's size may be missing; if present it is once, few, many or a size class.

abundance: few; j_gene: TRBJ2-7; d_gene: NA; v_gene: TRBV28; CDR3nt: TGTGCCAGCAGTTCCCGGGTGGATTACGAGCAGTACTTC; CDR3aa: CASSSRVDYEQYF
abundance: medium-sized; j_gene: TRBJ1-1; d_gene: NA; v_gene: TRBV6-1; CDR3nt: TGTGCCAGCAGTTCCCCCTCTTCGCTGGGGAACACTGAAGCTTTCTTT; CDR3aa: CASSSPSSLGNTEAFF
abundance: many; j_gene: TRBJ1-4; d_gene: TRBD1; v_gene: TRBV5-1; CDR3nt: TGCGCCAGCGGCCTGACAGGGGGCGGTGAAAAACTGTTTTTT; CDR3aa: CASGLTGGGEKLFF
abundance: many; j_gene: TRBJ2-1; d_gene: TRBD2; v_gene: TRBV5-8; CDR3nt: TGTGCCAGCAGCTTGTTCGTTTGGCGGGAGGGAGACAATGAGCAGTTCTTC; CDR3aa: CASSLFVWREGDNEQFF
abundance: many; j_gene: TRBJ2-5; d_gene: NA; v_gene: TRBV9; CDR3nt: TGTGCCAGCAGCGTAGGACCCGGGGGCAAAGAGACCCAGTACTTC; CDR3aa: CASSVGPGGKETQYF
abundance: few; j_gene: TRBJ2-2; d_gene: TRBD2; v_gene: TRBV5-1; CDR3nt: TGCGCCAGCAGCCATAGCGGGAGCGGCGGGGAGCTGTTTTTT; CDR3aa: CASSHSGSGGELFF
abundance: few; j_gene: TRBJ1-1; d_gene: NA; v_gene: TRBV5-1; CDR3nt: TGCGCCAGCAGCGGAGGGGAGGTGGGTACTGAAGCTTTCTTT; CDR3aa: CASSGGEVGTEAFF
abundance: NA; j_gene: TRBJ2-2; d_gene: NA; v_gene: TRBV10-2; CDR3nt: TGCGCCAGCAGGCTTAAGCCGGGACTTAACACCGGGGAGCTGTTTTTT; CDR3aa: CASRLKPGLNTGELFF
abundance: medium-sized; j_gene: TRBJ2-3; d_gene: NA; v_gene: TRBV12-3/TRBV12-4; CDR3nt: TGTGCCAGCAGACCAGGGGATAAGGGCACAGATACGCAGTATTTT; CDR3aa: CASRPGDKGTDTQYF
abundance: many; j_gene: TRBJ2-3; d_gene: TRBD2; v_gene: TRBV7-9; CDR3nt: TGTGCCAGCAGGGGACTAGCGGGAGGATGGTCCGATACGCAGTATTTT; CDR3aa: CASRGLAGGWSDTQYF
abundance: NA; j_gene: TRBJ2-7; d_gene: NA; v_gene: TRBV4-1; CDR3nt: TGCGCCAGCAGCCAATTTGAATCGTCCTACGAGCAGTACTTC; CDR3aa: CASSQFESSYEQYF
abundance: NA; j_gene: TRBJ1-2; d_gene: TRBD1; v_gene: TRBV27; CDR3nt: TGTGCCAGCAGACCCGGGACAGGGTATGGCTACACCTTC; CDR3aa: CASRPGTGYGYTF
abundance: NA; j_gene: TRBJ1-6; d_gene: NA; v_gene: TRBV5-6; CDR3nt: TGTGCCAGCAGCTTCGCAGAAAAACCCCTCCACTTT; CDR3aa: CASSFAEKPLHF
abundance: NA; j_gene: TRBJ2-1; d_gene: NA; v_gene: TRBV28; CDR3nt: TGTGCCAGCAGTTTGGCACAGCTTAAGGGTGGCGGCTCCTACAATGAGCAGTTCTTC; CDR3aa: CASSLAQLKGGGSYNEQFF
abundance: NA; j_gene: TRBJ1-6; d_gene: TRBD1; v_gene: TRBV20-1; CDR3nt: TGCAGTGCTATCGCCCAGTACTCAGGGGGCAGTAATTCACCCCTCCACTTT; CDR3aa: CSAIAQYSGGSNSPLHF
abundance: few; j_gene: TRBJ1-3; d_gene: TRBD1; v_gene: TRBV2; CDR3nt: TGTGCCAGCAGGGACAGGGCTTCTGGAAACACCATATATTTT; CDR3aa: CASRDRASGNTIYF
abundance: medium-sized; j_gene: TRBJ1-6; d_gene: NA; v_gene: TRBV10-2; CDR3nt: TGCGCCACCTGCCCGGCGGGGGCTGAACCCCTCCACTTT; CDR3aa: CATCPAGAEPLHF
abundance: NA; j_gene: TRBJ2-2; d_gene: NA; v_gene: TRBV6-1; CDR3nt: TGTGCCAGCAGTATTAGGGGCGCCGGGGAGCTGTTTTTT; CDR3aa: CASSIRGAGELFF
abundance: many; j_gene: TRBJ2-2; d_gene: TRBD1; v_gene: TRBV25-1; CDR3nt: TGTGCCAGCACCCGGGGGACAGGGGGCCCCTCGGGCACCGGGGAGCTGTTTTTT; CDR3aa: CASTRGTGGPSGTGELFF
abundance: many; j_gene: TRBJ2-5; d_gene: TRBD2; v_gene: TRBV19; CDR3nt: TGTGCCAGTAGTACACCCCCGGGAGGAGGAGAGACCCAGTACTTC; CDR3aa: CASSTPPGGGETQYF
abundance: NA; j_gene: TRBJ2-7; d_gene: NA; v_gene: TRBV20-1; CDR3nt: TGCAGTGCTGTTGGGGCTGTAAACTCCTACGAGCAGTACTTC; CDR3aa: CSAVGAVNSYEQYF
abundance: NA; j_gene: TRBJ1-1; d_gene: NA; v_gene: TRBV4-1; CDR3nt: TGCGCCAGCAGCCACATACAGTGTGGAACTGAAGCTTTCTTT; CDR3aa: CASSHIQCGTEAFF
abundance: many; j_gene: TRBJ1-4; d_gene: NA; v_gene: TRBV19; CDR3nt: TGTGCCAGCCGGGGGTCGGCTAATGAAAAACTGTTTTTT; CDR3aa: CASRGSANEKLFF
abundance: NA; j_gene: TRBJ1-1; d_gene: TRBD1; v_gene: TRBV20-1; CDR3nt: TGCAGTGCGCTGATCGCCGGACAGGGGAAGACTGAAGCTTTCTTT; CDR3aa: CSALIAGQGKTEAFF
abundance: NA; j_gene: TRBJ2-1; d_gene: TRBD2; v_gene: TRBV20-1; CDR3nt: TGCAGTGCAGCGGGGGGCCGTAAAAATGAGCAGTTCTTC; CDR3aa: CSAAGGRKNEQFF
abundance: NA; j_gene: TRBJ2-7; d_gene: TRBD1; v_gene: TRBV6-1; CDR3nt: TGTGCCAGCAGCAGACAGGGGATTTCCTACGAGCAGTACTTC; CDR3aa: CASSRQGISYEQYF
abundance: many; j_gene: TRBJ2-3; d_gene: TRBD1; v_gene: TRBV19; CDR3nt: TGTGCCAGTAGTCCAGGATCGACAGGGAGCACAGATACGCAGTATTTT; CDR3aa: CASSPGSTGSTDTQYF
abundance: NA; j_gene: TRBJ2-7; d_gene: TRBD1; v_gene: TRBV20-1; CDR3nt: TGCAGTGTCGCCGGGACAGGGGTGAGAGAGCAGTACTTC; CDR3aa: CSVAGTGVREQYF
abundance: NA; j_gene: TRBJ1-4; d_gene: NA; v_gene: TRBV12-3/TRBV12-4; CDR3nt: TGTGCCAGCAGTTTAGAAGGACAGCTTAATGAAAAACTGTTTTTT; CDR3aa: CASSLEGQLNEKLFF
abundance: few; j_gene: TRBJ2-6; d_gene: NA; v_gene: TRBV28; CDR3nt: NA; CDR3aa: CASSLWGTGANVLTF
abundance: NA; j_gene: TRBJ1-1; d_gene: TRBD1; v_gene: TRBV28; CDR3nt: TGTGCCAGCAGTGTACAGGGGGCTCTGAAAACTGAAGCTTCCTTT; CDR3aa: CASSVQGALKTEASF
abundance: many; j_gene: TRBJ1-1; d_gene: NA; v_gene: TRBV10-3; CDR3nt: TGTGCCATCAGAGTGAACATCAACACTGAAGCTTTCTTT; CDR3aa: CAIRVNINTEAFF
abundance: NA; j_gene: TRBJ2-1; d_gene: NA; v_gene: TRBV11-2; CDR3nt: TGTGCCAGCAGCGTCCACAGGAGCTTCATCGTGAATGAGCAGTTCTTC; CDR3aa: CASSVHRSFIVNEQFF
abundance: NA; j_gene: TRBJ1-2; d_gene: NA; v_gene: TRBV15; CDR3nt: TGTGCCACCAACAGCCTCTCCCAGTGGGCGAACTATGGCTACACCTTC; CDR3aa: CATNSLSQWANYGYTF